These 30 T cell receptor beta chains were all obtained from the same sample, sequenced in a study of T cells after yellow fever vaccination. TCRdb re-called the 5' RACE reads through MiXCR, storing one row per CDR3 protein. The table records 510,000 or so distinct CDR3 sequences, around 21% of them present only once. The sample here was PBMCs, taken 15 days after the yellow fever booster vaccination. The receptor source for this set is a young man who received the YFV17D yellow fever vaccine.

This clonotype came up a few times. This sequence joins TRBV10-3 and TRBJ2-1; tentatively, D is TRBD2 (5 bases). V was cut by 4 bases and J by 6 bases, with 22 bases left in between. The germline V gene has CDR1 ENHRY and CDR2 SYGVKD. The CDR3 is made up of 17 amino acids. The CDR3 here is CAISAKKWESLGNEQFF. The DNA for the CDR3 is TGTGCCATCAGTGCTAAAAAATGGGAGTCCCTCGGCAATGAGCAGTTCTTC.

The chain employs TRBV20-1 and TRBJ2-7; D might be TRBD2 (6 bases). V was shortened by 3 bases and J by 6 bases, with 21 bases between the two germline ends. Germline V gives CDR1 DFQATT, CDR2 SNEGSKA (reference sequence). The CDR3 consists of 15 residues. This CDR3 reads CSARAPTAGLGEQYF. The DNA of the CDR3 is TGCAGTGCTAGGGCACCCACTGCGGGGCTCGGCGAGCAGTACTTC.

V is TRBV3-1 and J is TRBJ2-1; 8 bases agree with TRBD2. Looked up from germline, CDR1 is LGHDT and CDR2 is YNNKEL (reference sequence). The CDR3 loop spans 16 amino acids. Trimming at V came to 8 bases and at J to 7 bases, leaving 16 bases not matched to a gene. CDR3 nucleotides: TGTGCCAGCGGGAGAGGAGGGACTAGGAAGATTAATGAGCAGTTCTTC. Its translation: CASGRGGTRKINEQFF.

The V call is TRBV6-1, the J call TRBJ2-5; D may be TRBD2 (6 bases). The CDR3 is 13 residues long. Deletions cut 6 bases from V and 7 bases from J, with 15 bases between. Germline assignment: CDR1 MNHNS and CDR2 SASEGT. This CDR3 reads CASSVGGKGTQYF. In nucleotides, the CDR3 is TGTGCCAGCAGCGTGGGGGGAAAGGGGACCCAGTACTTC.

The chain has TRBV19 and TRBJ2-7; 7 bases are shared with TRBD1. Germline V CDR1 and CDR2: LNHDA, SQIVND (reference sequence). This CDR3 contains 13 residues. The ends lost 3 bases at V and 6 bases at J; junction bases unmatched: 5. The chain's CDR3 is CASSIAQGTEQYF. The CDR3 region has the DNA TGTGCCAGTAGTATCGCACAGGGGACCGAGCAGTACTTC.

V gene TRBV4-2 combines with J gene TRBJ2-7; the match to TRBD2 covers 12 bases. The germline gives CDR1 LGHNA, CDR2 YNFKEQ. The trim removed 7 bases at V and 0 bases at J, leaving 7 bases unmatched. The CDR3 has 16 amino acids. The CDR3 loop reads CASTELAGGRSYEQYF. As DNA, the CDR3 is TGTGCCAGCACCGAACTAGCGGGAGGCCGCTCCTACGAGCAGTACTTC.

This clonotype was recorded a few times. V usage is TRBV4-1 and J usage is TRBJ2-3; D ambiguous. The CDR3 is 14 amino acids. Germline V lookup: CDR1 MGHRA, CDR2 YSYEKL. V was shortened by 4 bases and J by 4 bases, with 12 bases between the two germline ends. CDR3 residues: CASSRRSEADTQYF. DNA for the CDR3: TGCGCCAGCAGCCGTAGGTCAGAAGCAGATACGCAGTATTTT.

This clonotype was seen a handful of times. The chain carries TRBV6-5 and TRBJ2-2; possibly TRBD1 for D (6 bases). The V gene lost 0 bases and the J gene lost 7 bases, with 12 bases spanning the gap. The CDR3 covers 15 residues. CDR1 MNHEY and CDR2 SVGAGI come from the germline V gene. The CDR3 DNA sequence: TGTGCCAGCAGTTACTCGCCAGGGGAAAGCGGGGAGCTGTTTTTT. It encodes CASSYSPGESGELFF.

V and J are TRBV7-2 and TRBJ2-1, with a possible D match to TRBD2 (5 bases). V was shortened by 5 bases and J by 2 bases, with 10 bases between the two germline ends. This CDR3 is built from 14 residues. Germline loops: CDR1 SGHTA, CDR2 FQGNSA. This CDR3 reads CASSPTRTYNEQFF. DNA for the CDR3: TGTGCCAGCAGCCCTACTAGGACCTACAATGAGCAGTTCTTC.

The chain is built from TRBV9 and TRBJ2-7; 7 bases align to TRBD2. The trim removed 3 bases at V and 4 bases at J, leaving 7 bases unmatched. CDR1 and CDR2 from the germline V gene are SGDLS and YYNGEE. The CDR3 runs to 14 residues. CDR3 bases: TGTGCCAGCAGCGGGTCCGGGACTAAGTACGAGCAGTACTTC. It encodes CASSGSGTKYEQYF.

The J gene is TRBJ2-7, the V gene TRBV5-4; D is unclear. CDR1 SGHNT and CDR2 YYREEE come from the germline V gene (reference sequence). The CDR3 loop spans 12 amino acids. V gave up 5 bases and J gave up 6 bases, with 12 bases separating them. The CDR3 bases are TGTGCCAGCAGGAGGAACGATCGCGAGCAGTACTTC. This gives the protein CASRRNDREQYF.

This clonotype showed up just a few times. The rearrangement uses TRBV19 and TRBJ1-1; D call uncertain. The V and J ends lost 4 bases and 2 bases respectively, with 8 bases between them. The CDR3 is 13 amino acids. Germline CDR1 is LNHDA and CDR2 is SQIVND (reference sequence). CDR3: CASSKGRNTEAFF. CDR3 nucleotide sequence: TGTGCCAGTAGTAAAGGCAGAAACACTGAAGCTTTCTTT.

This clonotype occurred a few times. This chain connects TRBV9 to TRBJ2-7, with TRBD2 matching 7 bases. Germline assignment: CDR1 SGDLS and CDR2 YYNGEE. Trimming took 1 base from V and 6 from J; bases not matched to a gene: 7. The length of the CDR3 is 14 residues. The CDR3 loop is CASSVQAGVVEQYF. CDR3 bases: TGTGCCAGCAGCGTACAGGCGGGAGTCGTCGAGCAGTACTTC.

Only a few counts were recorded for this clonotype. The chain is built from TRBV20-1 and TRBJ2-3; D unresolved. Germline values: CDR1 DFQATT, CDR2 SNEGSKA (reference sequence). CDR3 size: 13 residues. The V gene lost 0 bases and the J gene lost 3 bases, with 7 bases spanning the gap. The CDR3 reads CSARDSGTDTQYF. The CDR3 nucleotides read TGCAGTGCTAGAGATTCCGGGACAGATACGCAGTATTTT.

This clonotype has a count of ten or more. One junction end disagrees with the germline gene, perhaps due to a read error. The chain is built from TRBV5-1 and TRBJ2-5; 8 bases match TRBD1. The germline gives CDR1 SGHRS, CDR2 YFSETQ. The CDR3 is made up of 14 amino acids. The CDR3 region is CASSFGTGEETQYF. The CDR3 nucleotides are TGTGCCAGCAGCTTTGGGACAGGCGAAGAGACCCAGTACTTC. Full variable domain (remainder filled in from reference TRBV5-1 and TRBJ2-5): KAGVTQTPRYLIKTRGQQVTLSCSPISGHRSVSWYQQTPGQGLQFLFEYFSETQRNKGNFPGRFSGRQFSNSRSEMNVSTLELGDSALYLCASSFGTGEETQYFGPGTRLLVL.

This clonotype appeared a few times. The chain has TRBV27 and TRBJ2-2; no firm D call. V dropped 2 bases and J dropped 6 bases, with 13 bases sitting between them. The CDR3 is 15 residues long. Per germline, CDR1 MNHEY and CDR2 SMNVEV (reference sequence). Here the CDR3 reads CASSLEEVPPGELFF. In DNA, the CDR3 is TGTGCCAGCAGTTTAGAGGAAGTCCCGCCCGGGGAGCTGTTTTTT.

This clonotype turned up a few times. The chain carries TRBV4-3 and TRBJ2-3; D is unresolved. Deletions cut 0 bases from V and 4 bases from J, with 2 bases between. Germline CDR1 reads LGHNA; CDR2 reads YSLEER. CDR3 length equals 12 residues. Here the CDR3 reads CASSQEPDTQYF. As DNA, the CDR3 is TGCGCCAGCAGCCAAGAGCCAGATACGCAGTATTTT.

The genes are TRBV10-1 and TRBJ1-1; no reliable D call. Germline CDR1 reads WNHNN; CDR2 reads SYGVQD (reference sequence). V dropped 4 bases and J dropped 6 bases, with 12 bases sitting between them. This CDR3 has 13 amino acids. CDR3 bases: TGCGCCAGCAGTGCCTCCGGGGTCGCTGAAGCTTTCTTT. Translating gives CASSASGVAEAFF.

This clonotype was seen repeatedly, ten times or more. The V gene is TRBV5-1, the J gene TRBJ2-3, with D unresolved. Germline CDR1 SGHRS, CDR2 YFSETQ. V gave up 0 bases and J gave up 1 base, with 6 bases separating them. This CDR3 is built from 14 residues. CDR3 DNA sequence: TGCGCCAGCAGCTTGGGATCGGGCACAGATACGCAGTATTTT. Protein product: CASSLGSGTDTQYF.

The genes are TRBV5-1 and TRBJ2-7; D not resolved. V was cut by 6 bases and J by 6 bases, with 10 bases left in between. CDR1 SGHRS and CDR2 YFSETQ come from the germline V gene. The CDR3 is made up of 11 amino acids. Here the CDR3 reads CASTDGSEQYF. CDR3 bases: TGCGCCAGCACGGACGGCTCCGAGCAGTACTTC.

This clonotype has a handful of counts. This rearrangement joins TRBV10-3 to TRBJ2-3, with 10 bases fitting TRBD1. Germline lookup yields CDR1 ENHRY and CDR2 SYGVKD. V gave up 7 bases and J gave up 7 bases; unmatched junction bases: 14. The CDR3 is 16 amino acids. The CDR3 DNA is TGTGCCATCAATCAATCACCCGGGGACAGGGGTAATACGCAGTATTTT. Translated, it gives CAINQSPGDRGNTQYF.

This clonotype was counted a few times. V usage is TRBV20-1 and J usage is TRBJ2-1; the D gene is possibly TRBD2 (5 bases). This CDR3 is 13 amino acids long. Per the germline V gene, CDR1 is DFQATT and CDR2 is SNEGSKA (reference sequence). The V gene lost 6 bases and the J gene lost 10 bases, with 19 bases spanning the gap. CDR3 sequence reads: CSAQRTVRAEQFF. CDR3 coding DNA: TGCAGTGCCCAGAGAACGGTGCGGGCCGAGCAGTTCTTC.

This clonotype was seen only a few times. The CDR3 DNA reads TGTGCCAGCAGTCTCGACTCGGGCTATGGCTACACCTTC. Translating it yields CASSLDSGYGYTF. The V gene is TRBV28, the J gene TRBJ1-2, with D uncertain. The ends were cut back, 5 bases at V and 4 bases at J, with 11 bases in the middle. Germline V gene lookup returns CDR1 MDHEN and CDR2 SYDVKM. The CDR3 loop spans 13 amino acids.

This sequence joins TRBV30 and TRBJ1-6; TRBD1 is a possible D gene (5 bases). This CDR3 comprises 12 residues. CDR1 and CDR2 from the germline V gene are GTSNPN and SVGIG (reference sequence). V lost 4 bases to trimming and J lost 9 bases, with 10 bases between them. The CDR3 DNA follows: TGTGCCTGGACAGGGCTTGGTTCACCCCTCCACTTT. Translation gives CAWTGLGSPLHF.

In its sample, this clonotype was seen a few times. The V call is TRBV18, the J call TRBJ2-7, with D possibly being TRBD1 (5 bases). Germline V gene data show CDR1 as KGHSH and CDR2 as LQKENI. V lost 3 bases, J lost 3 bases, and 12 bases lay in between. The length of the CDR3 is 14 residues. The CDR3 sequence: CASSPTATYYEQYF. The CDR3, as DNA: TGTGCCAGCTCACCGACAGCAACTTACTACGAGCAGTACTTC. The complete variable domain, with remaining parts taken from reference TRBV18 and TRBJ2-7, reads NAGVMQNPRHLVRRRGQEARLRCSPMKGHSHVYWYRQLPEEGLKFMVYLQKENIIDESGMPKERFSAEFPKEGPSILRIQQVVRGDSAAYFCASSPTATYYEQYFGPGTRLTVT.

The CDR3 reads CASSLRADRSSGANVLTF. CDR3 DNA sequence: TGTGCCAGCAGCCTGAGAGCCGACAGGTCCTCTGGGGCCAACGTCCTGACTTTC. The V call is TRBV5-5, the J call TRBJ2-6, with a weak D call TRBD1 (6 bases). Germline CDR1 reads SGHKS; CDR2 reads YYEKEE (reference sequence). The CDR3 is 18 residues long. Trimming shortened V by 4 bases and J by 0 bases, and 17 bases separated the two germline ends.

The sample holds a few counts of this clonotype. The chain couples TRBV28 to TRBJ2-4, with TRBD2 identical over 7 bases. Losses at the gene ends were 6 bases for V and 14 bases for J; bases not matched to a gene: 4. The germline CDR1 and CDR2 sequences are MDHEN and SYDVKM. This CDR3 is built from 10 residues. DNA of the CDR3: TGTGCCAGCAGGGGGGAGGGAGAGTACTTC. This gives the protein CASRGEGEYF.

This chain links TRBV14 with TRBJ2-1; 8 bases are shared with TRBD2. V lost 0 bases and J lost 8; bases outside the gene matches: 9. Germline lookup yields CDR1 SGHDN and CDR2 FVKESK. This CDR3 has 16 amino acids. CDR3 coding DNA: TGTGCCAGCAGCCAAGAGCCAGCGGGAGAGGGGGATGAGCAGTTCTTC. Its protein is CASSQEPAGEGDEQFF.

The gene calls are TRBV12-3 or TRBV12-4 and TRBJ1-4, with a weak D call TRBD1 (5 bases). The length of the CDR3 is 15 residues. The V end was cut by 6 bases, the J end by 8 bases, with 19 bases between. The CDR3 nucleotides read TGTGCCAGCAGCAATCCCGGGGGGGAGGGGGAAAAACTGTTTTTT. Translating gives CASSNPGGEGEKLFF.

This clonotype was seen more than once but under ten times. As DNA, the CDR3 is TGTGCCAGCAGCCGAATGGACTATACTGCAGAGCAGTACTTC. This encodes CASSRMDYTAEQYF. V and J are TRBV3-1 and TRBJ2-7; the D gene is possibly TRBD2 (6 bases). CDR3 length: 14 amino acids. The V end was cut by 4 bases, the J end by 7 bases, with 17 bases between. CDR1 is LGHDT, CDR2 YNNKEL, per germline (reference sequence).